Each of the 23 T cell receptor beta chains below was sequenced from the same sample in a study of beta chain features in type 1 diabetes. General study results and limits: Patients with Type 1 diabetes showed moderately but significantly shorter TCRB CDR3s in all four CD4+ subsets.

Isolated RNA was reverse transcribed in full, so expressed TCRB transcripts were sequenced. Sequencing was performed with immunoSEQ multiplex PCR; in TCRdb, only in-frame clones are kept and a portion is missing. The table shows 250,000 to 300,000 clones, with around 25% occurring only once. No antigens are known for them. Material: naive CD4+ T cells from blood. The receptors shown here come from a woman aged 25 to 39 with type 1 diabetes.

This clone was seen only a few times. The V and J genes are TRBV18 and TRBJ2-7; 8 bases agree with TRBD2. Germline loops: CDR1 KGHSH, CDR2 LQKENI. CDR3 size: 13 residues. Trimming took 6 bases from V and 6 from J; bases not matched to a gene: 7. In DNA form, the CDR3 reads TGTGCCAGCTCCCCCAGCGGGAGAAGCGAGCAGTACTTC. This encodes CASSPSGRSEQYF.

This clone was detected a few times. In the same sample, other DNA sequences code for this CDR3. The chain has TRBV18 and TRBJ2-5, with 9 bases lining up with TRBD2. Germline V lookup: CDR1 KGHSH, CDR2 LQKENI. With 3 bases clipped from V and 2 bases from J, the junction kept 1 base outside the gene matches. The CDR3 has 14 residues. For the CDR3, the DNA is TGTGCCAGCTCACCTGCGGGAGGGCAAGAGACCCAGTACTTC. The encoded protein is CASSPAGGQETQYF.

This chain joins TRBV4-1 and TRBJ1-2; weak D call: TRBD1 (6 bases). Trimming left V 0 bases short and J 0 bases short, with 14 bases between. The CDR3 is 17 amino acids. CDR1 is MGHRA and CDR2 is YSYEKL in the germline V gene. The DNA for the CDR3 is TGCGCCAGCAGCCAAGATGTACAGGGAGCCCCTAACTATGGCTACACCTTC. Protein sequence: CASSQDVQGAPNYGYTF.

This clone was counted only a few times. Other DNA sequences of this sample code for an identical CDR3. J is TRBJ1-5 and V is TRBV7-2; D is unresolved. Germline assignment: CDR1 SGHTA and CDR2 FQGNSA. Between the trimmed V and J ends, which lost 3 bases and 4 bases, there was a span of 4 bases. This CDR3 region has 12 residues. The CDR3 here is CASSFQNQPQHF. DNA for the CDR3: TGTGCCAGCAGCTTTCAGAATCAGCCCCAGCATTTT.

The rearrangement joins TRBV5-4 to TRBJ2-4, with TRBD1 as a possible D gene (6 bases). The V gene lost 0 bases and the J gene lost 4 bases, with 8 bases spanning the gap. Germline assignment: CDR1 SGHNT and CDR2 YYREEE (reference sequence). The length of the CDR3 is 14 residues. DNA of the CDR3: TGTGCCAGCAGCTTGGGGACAGCAAAAAACATTCAGTACTTC. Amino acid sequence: CASSLGTAKNIQYF.

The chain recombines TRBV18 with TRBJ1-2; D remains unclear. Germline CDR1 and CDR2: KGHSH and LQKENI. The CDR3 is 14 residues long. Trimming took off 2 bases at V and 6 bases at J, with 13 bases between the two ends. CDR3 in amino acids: CASSPSPGQDGYTF. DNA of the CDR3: TGTGCCAGCTCACCATCCCCCGGTCAGGATGGCTACACCTTC.

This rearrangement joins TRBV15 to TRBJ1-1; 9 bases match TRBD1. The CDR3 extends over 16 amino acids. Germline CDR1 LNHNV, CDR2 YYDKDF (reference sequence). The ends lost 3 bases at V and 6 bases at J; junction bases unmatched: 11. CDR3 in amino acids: CATSRAPGQGPPEAFF. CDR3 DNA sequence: TGTGCCACCAGCAGGGCTCCGGGACAGGGTCCCCCTGAAGCTTTCTTT.

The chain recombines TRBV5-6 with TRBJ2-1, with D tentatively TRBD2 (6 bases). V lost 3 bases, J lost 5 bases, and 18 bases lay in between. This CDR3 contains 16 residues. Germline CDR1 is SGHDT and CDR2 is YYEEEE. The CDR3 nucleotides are TGTGCCAGCAGCTGGGGGTTCGGGACTGCCGACAATGAGCAGTTCTTC. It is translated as CASSWGFGTADNEQFF.

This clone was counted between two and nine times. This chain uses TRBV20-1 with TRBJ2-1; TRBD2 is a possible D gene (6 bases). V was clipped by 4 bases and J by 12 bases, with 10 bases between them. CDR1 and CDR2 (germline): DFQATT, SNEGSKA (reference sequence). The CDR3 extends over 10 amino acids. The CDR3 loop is CSAKRERQFF. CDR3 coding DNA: TGCAGTGCTAAACGGGAGAGGCAGTTCTTC.

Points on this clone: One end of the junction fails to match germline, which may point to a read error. The CDR3 loop reads CASSLGLANTDTQYF. The CDR3 DNA reads as TGTGCTAGCAGCTTAGGACTAGCGAACACAGATACGCAGTATTTT. The rearrangement joins TRBV7-7 to TRBJ2-3; 9 bases line up with TRBD2. This CDR3 is 15 amino acids long. Per the germline V gene, CDR1 is SSHAT and CDR2 is FNYEAQ (reference sequence). Based on the CDR3 plus reference TRBV7-7 and TRBJ2-3, the full variable domain is GAGVSQSPRYKVTKRGQDVTLRCDPISSHATLYWYQQALGQGPEFLTYFNYEAQPDKSGLPSDRFSAERPEGSISTLTIQRTEQRDSAMYRCASSLGLANTDTQYFGPGTRLTVL.

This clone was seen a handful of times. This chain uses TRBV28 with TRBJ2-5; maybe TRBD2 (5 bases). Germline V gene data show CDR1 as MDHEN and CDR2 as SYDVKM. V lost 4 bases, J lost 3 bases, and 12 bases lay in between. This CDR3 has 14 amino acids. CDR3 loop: CASSSSRAEETQYF. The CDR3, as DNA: TGTGCCAGCAGTTCGTCGCGGGCGGAAGAGACCCAGTACTTC.

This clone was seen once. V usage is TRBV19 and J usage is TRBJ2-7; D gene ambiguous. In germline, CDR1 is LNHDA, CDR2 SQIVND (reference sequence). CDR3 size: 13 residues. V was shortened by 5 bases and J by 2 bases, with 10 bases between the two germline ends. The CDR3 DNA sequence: TGTGCCAGTAGTCCCATCGGTACCTACGAGCAGTACTTC. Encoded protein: CASSPIGTYEQYF.

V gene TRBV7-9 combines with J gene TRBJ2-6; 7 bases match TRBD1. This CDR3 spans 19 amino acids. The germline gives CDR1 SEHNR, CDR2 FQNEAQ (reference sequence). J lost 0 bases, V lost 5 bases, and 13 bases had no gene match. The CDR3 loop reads CASSRVGQAKFSGANVLTF. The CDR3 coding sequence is TGTGCCAGCAGCCGAGTTGGACAGGCCAAGTTCTCTGGGGCCAACGTCCTGACTTTC.

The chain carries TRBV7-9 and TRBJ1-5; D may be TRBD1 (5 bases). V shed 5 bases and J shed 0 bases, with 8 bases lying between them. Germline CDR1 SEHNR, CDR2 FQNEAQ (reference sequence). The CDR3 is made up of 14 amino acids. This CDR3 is CASSLRDSNQPQHF. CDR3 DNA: TGTGCCAGCAGCCTCAGGGATAGCAATCAGCCCCAGCATTTT. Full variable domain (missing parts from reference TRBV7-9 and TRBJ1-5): DTGVSQNPRHKITKRGQNVTFRCDPISEHNRLYWYRQTLGQGPEFLTYFQNEAQLEKSRLLSDRFSAERPKGSFSTLEIQRTEQGDSAMYLCASSLRDSNQPQHFGDGTRLSIL.

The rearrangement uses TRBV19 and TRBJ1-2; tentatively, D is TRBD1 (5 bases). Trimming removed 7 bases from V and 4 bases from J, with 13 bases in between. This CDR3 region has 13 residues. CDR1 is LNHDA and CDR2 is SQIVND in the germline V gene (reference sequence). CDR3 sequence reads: CASTVGQAYGYTF. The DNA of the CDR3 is TGTGCCAGTACCGTCGGACAAGCCTATGGCTACACCTTC. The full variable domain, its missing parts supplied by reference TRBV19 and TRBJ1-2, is DGGITQSPKYLFRKEGQNVTLSCEQNLNHDAMYWYRQDPGQGLRLIYYSQIVNDFQKGDIAEGYSVSREKKESFPLTVTSAQKNPTAFYLCASTVGQAYGYTFGSGTRLTVV.

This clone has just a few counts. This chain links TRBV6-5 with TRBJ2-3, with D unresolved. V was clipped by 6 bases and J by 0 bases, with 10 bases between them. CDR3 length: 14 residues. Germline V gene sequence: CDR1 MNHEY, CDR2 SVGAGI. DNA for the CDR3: TGTGCCAGCAGAATACGGGTTAGCACAGATACGCAGTATTTT. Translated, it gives CASRIRVSTDTQYF.

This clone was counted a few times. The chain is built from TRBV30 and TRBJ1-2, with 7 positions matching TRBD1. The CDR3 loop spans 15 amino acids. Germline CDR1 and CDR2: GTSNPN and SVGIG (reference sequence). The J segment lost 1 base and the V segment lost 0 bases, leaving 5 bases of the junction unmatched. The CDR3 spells CAWSVGWDSNYGYTF. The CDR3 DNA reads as TGTGCCTGGAGTGTAGGTTGGGACAGTAACTATGGCTACACCTTC.

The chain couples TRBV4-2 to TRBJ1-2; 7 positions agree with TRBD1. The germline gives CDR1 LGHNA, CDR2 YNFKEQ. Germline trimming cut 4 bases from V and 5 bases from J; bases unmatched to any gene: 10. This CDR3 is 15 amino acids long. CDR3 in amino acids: CASSPPEGATYGYTF. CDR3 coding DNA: TGTGCCAGCAGCCCCCCCGAGGGGGCGACGTATGGCTACACCTTC.

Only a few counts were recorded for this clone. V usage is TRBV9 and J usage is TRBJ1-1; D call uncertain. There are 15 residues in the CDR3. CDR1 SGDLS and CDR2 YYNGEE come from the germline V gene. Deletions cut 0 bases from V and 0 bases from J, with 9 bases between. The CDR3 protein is CASSVAPGVNTEAFF. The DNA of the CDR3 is TGTGCCAGCAGCGTAGCCCCGGGAGTGAACACTGAAGCTTTCTTT.

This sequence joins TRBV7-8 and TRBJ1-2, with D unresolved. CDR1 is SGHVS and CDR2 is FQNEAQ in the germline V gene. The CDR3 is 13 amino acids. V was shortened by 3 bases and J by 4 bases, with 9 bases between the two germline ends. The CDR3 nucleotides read TGTGCCAGCAGCTTCGAGGCATCCTATGGCTACACCTTC. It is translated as CASSFEASYGYTF.

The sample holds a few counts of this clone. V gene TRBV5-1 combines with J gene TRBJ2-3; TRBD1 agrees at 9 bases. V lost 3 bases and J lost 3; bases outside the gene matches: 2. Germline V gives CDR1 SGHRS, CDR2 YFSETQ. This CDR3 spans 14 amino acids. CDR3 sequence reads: CASSYGQGTDTQYF. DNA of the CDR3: TGCGCCAGCAGCTACGGACAGGGGACAGATACGCAGTATTTT.

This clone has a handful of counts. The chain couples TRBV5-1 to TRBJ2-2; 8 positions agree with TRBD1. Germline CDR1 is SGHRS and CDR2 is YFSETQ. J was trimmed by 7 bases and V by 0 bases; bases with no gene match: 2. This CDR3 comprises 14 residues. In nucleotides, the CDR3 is TGCGCCAGCAGCTTGGGGACAGGGCACGGGGAGCTGTTTTTT. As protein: CASSLGTGHGELFF.

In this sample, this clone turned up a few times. CDR3 residues: CASSVEGGQVEAFF. The CDR3 nucleotides read TGTGCCAGCAGCGTAGAGGGGGGACAGGTTGAAGCTTTCTTT. The rearrangement links TRBV9 to TRBJ1-1; 8 bases line up with TRBD1. The CDR3 extends over 14 amino acids. Losses at the gene ends were 0 bases for V and 7 bases for J; bases not matched to a gene: 5. CDR1 is SGDLS and CDR2 is YYNGEE in the germline V gene.